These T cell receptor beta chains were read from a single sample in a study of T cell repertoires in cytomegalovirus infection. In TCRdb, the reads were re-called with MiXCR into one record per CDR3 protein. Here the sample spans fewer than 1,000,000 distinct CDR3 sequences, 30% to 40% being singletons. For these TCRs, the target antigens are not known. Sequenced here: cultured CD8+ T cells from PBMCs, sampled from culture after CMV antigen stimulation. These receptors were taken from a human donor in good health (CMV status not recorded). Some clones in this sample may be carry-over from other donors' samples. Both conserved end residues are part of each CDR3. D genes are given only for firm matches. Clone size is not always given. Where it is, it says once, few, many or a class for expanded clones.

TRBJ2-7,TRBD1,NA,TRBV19,TGTGCCAGTAGTATAGATCCGGACAGGGTCAACGAGCAGTACTTC,CASSIDPDRVNEQYF
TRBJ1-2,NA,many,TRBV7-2,TGTGCCAGCAGCGTAGGGACGGCAGCTAACTATGGCTACACCTTC,CASSVGTAANYGYTF
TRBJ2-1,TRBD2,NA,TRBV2,TGTGCCAGCAGTGAGATAGCGGGGGGAGAGTACTCCTACAATGAGCAGTTCTTC,CASSEIAGGEYSYNEQFF
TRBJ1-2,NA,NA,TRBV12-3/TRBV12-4,TGTGCCAGCAGTTTTACAGGGATCATCGGCTATGGCTACACCTTC,CASSFTGIIGYGYTF
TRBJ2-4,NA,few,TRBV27,TGTGCCAGCAGCCCAAGGTCCAAAAACATTCAGTACTTC,CASSPRSKNIQYF
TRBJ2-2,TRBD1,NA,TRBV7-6,TGTGCTAGCAGCTTTCGACAGGGGGAACTCGGGGAGCTGTTTTTT,CASSFRQGELGELFF
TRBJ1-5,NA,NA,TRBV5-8,TGTGCCAGCAGCTTTTGGGAGTCCAATCAGCCCCAGCATTTT,CASSFWESNQPQHF
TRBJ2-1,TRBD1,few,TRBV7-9,TGTGCCAGCAGCTCCGGGACAGTGGAAGAGCAGTTCTTC,CASSSGTVEEQFF
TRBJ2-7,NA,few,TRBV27,TGTGCCAGCAGTCGCGCCGGGTCACGTAAAACCGAGCAGTACTTC,CASSRAGSRKTEQYF
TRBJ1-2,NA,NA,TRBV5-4,TGTGCCAGCAGCATGGCTAGGAACCCTAACTATGGCTACACCTTC,CASSMARNPNYGYTF
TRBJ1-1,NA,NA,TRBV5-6,TGTGCCAGCAGCTTCCCAGGGAGCGGCACTGAAGCTTTCTTT,CASSFPGSGTEAFF
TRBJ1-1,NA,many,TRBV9,TGTGCCAGCAGTGCACGTGACACTGAAGCTTTCTTT,CASSARDTEAFF
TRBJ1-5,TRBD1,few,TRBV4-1,TGCGCCAGCAGCCAAGGGGACAGGGATCAGCCCCAGCATTTT,CASSQGDRDQPQHF
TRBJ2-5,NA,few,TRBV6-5,TGTGCCAGCACTTCCAGGTCAGGGGAGACCCAGTACTTC,CASTSRSGETQYF
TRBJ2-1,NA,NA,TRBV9,TGTGCCAGCAGCGTAGGAGGGGTCGATGAGCAGTTCTTC,CASSVGGVDEQFF
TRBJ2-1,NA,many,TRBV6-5,TGTGCCAGCAGTTACTCGGAAGGGAGAAACAATGAGCAGTTCTTC,CASSYSEGRNNEQFF
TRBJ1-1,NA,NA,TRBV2,TGTGCCAGCCCCCTCCGTACGGGGCCGAACACTGAAGCTTTCTTT,CASPLRTGPNTEAFF
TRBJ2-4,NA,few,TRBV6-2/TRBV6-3,TGTGCCAGCAGTTACGGGTCCGTGGGAGCCATTCAGTACTTC,CASSYGSVGAIQYF
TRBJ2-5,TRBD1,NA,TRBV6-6,TGTGCCAGCAGTTACGGACAGGGGGCGAAAGAGACCCAGTACTTC,CASSYGQGAKETQYF
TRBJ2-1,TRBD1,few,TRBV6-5,TGTGCCAGCAGTTCCCTCCTCCTCGGGACAGGGTACAATGAGCAGTTCTTC,CASSSLLLGTGYNEQFF